This T cell receptor beta chain was recorded in a study of cytomegalovirus exposure and HLA in healthy donors. Although they were nominally healthy when sampled, donors likely had unrecorded immune exposures. CDR1 and CDR2 (germline): SGHVS, FQNEAQ. The CDR3 has 15 amino acids. Between the trimmed V and J ends, which lost 7 bases and 7 bases, there was a span of 19 bases. Use of 60 Vbeta and 13 Jbeta primers characterized the PCR. This table comes from immunoSEQ multiplex PCR, and its TCRdb copy is limited to in-frame clones, with some not included. The top ten hold 2% to 2.5% of the sample, which has 50,000 or so clones, about four fifths seen once.

The chain combines TRBV7-8 with TRBJ1-4; D gene uncertain. The source material was PBMCs. This clonotype was sampled from a boy aged 10-17 years in good health and CMV-seropositive. The CDR3 loop reads CASTPLEGNGEKLFF. CDR3 coding DNA: TGTGCCAGCACCCCATTAGAGGGCAACGGTGAAAAACTGTTTTTT.